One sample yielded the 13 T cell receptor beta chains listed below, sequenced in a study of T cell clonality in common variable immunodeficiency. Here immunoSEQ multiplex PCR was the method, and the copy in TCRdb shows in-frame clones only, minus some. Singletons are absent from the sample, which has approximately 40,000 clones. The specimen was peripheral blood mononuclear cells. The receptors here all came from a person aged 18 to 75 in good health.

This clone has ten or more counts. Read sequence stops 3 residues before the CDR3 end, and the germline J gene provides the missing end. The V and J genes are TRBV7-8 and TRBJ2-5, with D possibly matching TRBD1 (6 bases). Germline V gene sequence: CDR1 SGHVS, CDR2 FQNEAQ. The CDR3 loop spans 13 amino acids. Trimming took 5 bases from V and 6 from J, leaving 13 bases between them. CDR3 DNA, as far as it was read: TGTGCCAGCAGCCCCCGGGACACGAAGACC. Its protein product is CASSPRDTKT. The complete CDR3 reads CASSPRDTKTQYF.

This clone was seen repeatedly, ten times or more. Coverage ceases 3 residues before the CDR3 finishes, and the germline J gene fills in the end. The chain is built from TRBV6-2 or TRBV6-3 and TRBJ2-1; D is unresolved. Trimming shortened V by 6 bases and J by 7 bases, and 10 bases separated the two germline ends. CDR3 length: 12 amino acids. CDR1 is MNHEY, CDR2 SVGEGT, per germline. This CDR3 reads CASSFAANEQFF. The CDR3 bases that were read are TGTGCCAGCAGCTTTGCAGCGAATGAG.

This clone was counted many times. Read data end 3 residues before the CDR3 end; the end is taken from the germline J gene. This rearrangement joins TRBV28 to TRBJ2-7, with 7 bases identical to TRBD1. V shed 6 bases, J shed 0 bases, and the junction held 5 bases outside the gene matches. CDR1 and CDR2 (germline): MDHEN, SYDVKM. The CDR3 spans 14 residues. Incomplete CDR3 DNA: TGTGCCAGCAGACGTGGACAGGTCTCCTACGAG. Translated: CASRRGQVSYE. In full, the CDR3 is CASRRGQVSYEQYF.

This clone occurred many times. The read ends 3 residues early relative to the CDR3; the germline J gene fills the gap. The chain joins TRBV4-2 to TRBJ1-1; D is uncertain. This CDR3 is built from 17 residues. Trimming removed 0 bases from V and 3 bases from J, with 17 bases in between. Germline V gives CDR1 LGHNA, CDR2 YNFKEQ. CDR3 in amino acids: CASSQDETASWDTEAFF. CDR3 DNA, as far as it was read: TGTGCCAGCAGCCAAGATGAAACAGCCTCTTGGGACACTGAA.

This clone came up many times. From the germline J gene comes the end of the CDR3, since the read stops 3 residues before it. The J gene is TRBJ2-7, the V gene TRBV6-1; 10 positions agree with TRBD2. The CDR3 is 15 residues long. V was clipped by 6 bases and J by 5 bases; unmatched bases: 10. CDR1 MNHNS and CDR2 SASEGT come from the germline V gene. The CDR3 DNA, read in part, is TGTGCCAGCAGAGAAACCGGGACTAGCGAAGACGAG. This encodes CASRETGTSEDE. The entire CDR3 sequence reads CASRETGTSEDEQYF.

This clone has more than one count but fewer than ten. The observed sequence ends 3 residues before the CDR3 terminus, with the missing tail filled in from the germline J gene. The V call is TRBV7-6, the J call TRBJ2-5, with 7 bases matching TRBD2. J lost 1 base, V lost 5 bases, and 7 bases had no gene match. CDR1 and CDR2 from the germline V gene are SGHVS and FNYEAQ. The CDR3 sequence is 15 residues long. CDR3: CASSLGGVSQETQYF. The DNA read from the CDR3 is TGTGCCAGCAGCCTGGGGGGGGTGTCCCAAGAGACC.

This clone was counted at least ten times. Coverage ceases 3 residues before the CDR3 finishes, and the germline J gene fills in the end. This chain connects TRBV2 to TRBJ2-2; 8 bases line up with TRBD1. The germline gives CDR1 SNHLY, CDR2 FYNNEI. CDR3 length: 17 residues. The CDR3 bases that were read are TGTGCCGTTGGAAGTGGTGGCAGGGGGCACCCCGGTGAAAAG. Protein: CAVGSGGRGHPGEK. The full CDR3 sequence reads CAVGSGGRGHPGEKLFF.

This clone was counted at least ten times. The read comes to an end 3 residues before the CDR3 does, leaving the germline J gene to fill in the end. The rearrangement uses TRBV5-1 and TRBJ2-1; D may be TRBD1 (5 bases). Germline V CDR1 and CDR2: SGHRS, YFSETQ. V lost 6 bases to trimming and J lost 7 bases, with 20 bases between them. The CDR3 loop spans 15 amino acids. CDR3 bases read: TGCGCCAGCACACCTGGGGCCAGTGAGAAAAATGAG. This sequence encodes CASTPGASEKNE. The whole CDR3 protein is CASTPGASEKNEQFF.

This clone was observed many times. The covered CDR3 bases are TGCGCCAGCAGCCAAGAGGGGTATACAGGGGGCGCAGGATTA. Residues: CASSQEGYTGGAGL. The complete CDR3 protein is CASSQEGYTGGAGLLFF. The V call is TRBV4-1, the J call TRBJ1-4; TRBD1 matches 9 bases. The read ends 3 residues shy of where the CDR3 ends; the end is completed using the germline J gene. Germline V CDR1 and CDR2: MGHRA, YSYEKL. There are 17 residues in the CDR3.

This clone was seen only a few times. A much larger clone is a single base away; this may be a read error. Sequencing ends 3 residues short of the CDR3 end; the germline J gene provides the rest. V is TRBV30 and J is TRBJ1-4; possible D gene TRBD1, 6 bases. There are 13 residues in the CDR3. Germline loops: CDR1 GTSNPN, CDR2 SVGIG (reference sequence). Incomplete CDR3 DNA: TGTGCCTGGAAGCACAGGGACAATTCACCA. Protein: CAWKHRDNSP. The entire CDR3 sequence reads CAWKHRDNSPLFF.

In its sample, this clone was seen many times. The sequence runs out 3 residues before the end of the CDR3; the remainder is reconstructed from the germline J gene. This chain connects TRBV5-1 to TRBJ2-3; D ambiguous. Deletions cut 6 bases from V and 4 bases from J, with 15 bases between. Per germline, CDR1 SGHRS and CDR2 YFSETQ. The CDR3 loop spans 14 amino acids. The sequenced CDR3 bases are TGCGCCAGCAATGAAGGTGTCCCCCCAGATACG. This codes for CASNEGVPPDT. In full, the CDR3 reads CASNEGVPPDTQYF.

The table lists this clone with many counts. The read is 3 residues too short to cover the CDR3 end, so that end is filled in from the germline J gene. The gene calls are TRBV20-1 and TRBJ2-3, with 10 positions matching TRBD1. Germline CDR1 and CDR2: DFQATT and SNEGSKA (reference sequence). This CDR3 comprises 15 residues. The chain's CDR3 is CSARPPDRGKETQYF. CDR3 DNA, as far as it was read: TGCAGTGCTAGACCTCCGGACAGGGGGAAGGAGACG.

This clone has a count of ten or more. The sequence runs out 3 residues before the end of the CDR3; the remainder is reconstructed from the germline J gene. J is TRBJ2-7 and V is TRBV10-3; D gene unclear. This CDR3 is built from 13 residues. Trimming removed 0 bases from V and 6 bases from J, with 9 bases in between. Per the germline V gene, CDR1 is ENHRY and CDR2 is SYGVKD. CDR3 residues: CAISESKGTEQYF. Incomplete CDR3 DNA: TGTGCCATCAGTGAGTCGAAGGGTACCGAG.